This T cell receptor beta chain derives from a study of blood T cell repertoires in COVID-19. Study-wide background: Specimens from acute and convalescent COVID-19 originated in the United States, Italy and Spain. T cells, B-cell-depleted T cells, or PBMCs supplied cDNA or gDNA.

This CDR3 is 17 amino acids long. Germline loops: CDR1 MNHEY, CDR2 SMNVEV (reference sequence). Trimming stripped 1 base from V and 3 bases from J, with 18 bases between. As processed by the authors: Researchers report that nucleated cell counts were estimated from reference gene primer amplification. The assay was immunoSEQ multiplex PCR, and TCRdb's table has in-frame clones only and misses some. The DNA was the basis for D and trimming; V, J and clone size are from that table. The sample comprises approximately 670,000 clones, around 90% of which are singletons, and more than 0.25% rests with the top ten.

This receptor was obtained from a young woman with acute or convalescent COVID-19. This chain connects TRBV27 to TRBJ1-1; weak D call: TRBD1 (5 bases). Material: peripheral blood. The CDR3 protein is CASSLLVSRGTYTEAFF. The DNA for the CDR3 is TGTGCCAGCAGTTTATTGGTTTCTCGGGGGACTTACACTGAAGCTTTCTTT.